The present TCR beta chain was sequenced within a study of T cells in Graves' hyperthyroidism and ophthalmopathy. Whole-study results and caveats: Before onset, by a median of 6.5 months, the model predicted ophthalmopathy.

Blood sampling occurred at first hyperthyroidism diagnosis, ahead of any ophthalmopathy symptoms. Fresh peripheral blood, roughly 9.8 ml of it, supplied the PBMCs. This clonotype was seen repeatedly, ten times or more. Its antigen is still unknown. From RNA transcripts, TCR beta CDR3 regions were amplified. Using the HTBI primer set, a first-round RT-PCR was run on the TCR CDR3. From the multiplex PCR reads, TCRdb called clonotypes with MiXCR, one entry per CDR3 protein. The sample shows 690,000 or so distinct CDR3 sequences, roughly 20% of them seen only once. Sample: blood. The sequence derives from a woman in her forties or fifties with Graves' hyperthyroidism that later progressed to Graves' ophthalmopathy.

DNA for the CDR3: TGCAGTGCTCAACGACAGGGTAGTGAAACTGAAGCTTTCTTT. Translating gives CSAQRQGSETEAFF. The V and J genes are TRBV20-1 and TRBJ1-1, with 7 bases lining up with TRBD1. The germline V gene has CDR1 DFQATT and CDR2 SNEGSKA (reference sequence). The V segment lost 5 bases and the J segment 5 bases; nucleotides outside the gene matches: 11. The CDR3 has 14 residues.